The next 20 T cell receptor beta chains were all read from a single sample in a study of T cell repertoires in cytomegalovirus infection. TCRdb re-derived calls from the reads in MiXCR, one entry per CDR3 protein. The data show 310,000 or so distinct CDR3 sequences, with roughly 24% seen just once and approximately 13% held by the top ten. Source material: PBMCs. The source is a human donor in good health (CMV status not recorded). Some clones in this sample may be carry-over from other donors' samples.

This rearrangement joins TRBV7-3 to TRBJ1-3; tentative D call: TRBD1 (5 bases). V gave up 3 bases and J gave up 3 bases, with 12 bases separating them. Per the germline V gene, CDR1 is SGHTA and CDR2 is FQGTGA. This CDR3 comprises 15 residues. The CDR3 nucleotides read TGTGCCAGCAGCTTTTCCGCAGGGTATGGAAACACCATATATTTT. This translates into CASSFSAGYGNTIYF.

This clonotype occurred a few times. The rearrangement joins TRBV12-3 or TRBV12-4 to TRBJ2-3; D gene uncertain. CDR3 length: 15 amino acids. V lost 2 bases, J lost 0 bases, and 9 bases lay in between. In DNA, the CDR3 is TGTGCCAGCAGTTTATCAGCGTCTAGCACAGATACGCAGTATTTT. This sequence encodes CASSLSASSTDTQYF.

The chain carries TRBV28 and TRBJ1-5; no reliable D call. The CDR3 has 12 amino acids. Germline CDR1 MDHEN, CDR2 SYDVKM. Trimming took 7 bases from V and 7 from J, leaving 11 bases between them. CDR3 bases: TGTGCCAGCAATGCACACGGACAGCCCCAGCATTTT. Its translation is CASNAHGQPQHF.

CDR3 in amino acids: CASSRTDSNYGYTF. In DNA, the CDR3 is TGTGCCAGCAGCCGGACAGATTCTAACTATGGCTACACCTTC. The chain combines TRBV7-9 with TRBJ1-2, with D tentatively TRBD1 (6 bases). V was cut by 5 bases and J by 0 bases, with 10 bases left in between. Germline lookup yields CDR1 SEHNR and CDR2 FQNEAQ (reference sequence). The CDR3 length is 14 residues. Combining the CDR3 with reference TRBV7-9 and TRBJ1-2 gives the whole variable domain DTGVSQNPRHKITKRGQNVTFRCDPISEHNRLYWYRQTLGQGPEFLTYFQNEAQLEKSRLLSDRFSAERPKGSFSTLEIQRTEQGDSAMYLCASSRTDSNYGYTFGSGTRLTVV.

The chain combines TRBV6-5 with TRBJ2-7; 7 positions match TRBD1. Germline V CDR1 and CDR2: MNHEY, SVGAGI. Germline trimming cut 6 bases from V and 2 bases from J; bases unmatched to any gene: 4. This CDR3 spans 13 amino acids. The CDR3 spells CASRRQGAYEQYV. The CDR3 DNA sequence: TGTGCCAGCAGACGACAGGGAGCCTACGAGCAGTACGTC.

This clonotype was counted a few times. The V call is TRBV28, the J call TRBJ2-6; 7 nucleotides align to TRBD1. V gave up 11 bases and J gave up 4 bases; unmatched junction bases: 14. From germline, CDR1 is MDHEN and CDR2 SYDVKM. The CDR3 has 16 amino acids. CDR3 DNA: TGTGCCTCACGGAGACAGGGATTTGAAGGGGCCAACGTCCTGACTTTC. It yields the protein CASRRQGFEGANVLTF.

Only a few counts were recorded for this clonotype. V gene TRBV10-2 combines with J gene TRBJ2-1; possible D gene TRBD2, 6 bases. The CDR3 runs to 13 residues. Germline-derived CDR1 and CDR2 are WSHSY and SAAADI. The V end was cut by 8 bases, the J end by 7 bases, with 15 bases between. The CDR3 nucleotides are TGCGCCAGCGGGCCGAGTGGGGGGAATGAGCAGTTCTTC. Its protein product is CASGPSGGNEQFF.

This clonotype has just one count. The rearrangement links TRBV19 to TRBJ2-4; 10 bases map to TRBD1. The V and J ends lost 5 bases and 0 bases, in that order; junction bases with no gene match: 7. The CDR3 is 17 residues long. Looked up from germline, CDR1 is LNHDA and CDR2 is SQIVND (reference sequence). The CDR3 nucleotides read TGTGCCAGTAGTCCGCGACAGGGGGCCCTAGCCAAAAACATTCAGTACTTC. Its translation: CASSPRQGALAKNIQYF.

V is TRBV20-1 and J is TRBJ1-1; D is undetermined. CDR1 and CDR2 (germline): DFQATT, SNEGSKA (reference sequence). This CDR3 region has 13 residues. With 1 base removed from V and 0 bases from J, the gap between germline ends came to 6 bases. In nucleotides, the CDR3 is TGCAGTGCTAGAGCCCCGATGAACACTGAAGCTTTCTTT. This encodes CSARAPMNTEAFF.

This clonotype has more than one count but fewer than ten. The chain couples TRBV6-2 or TRBV6-3 to TRBJ2-1; D may be TRBD1 (5 bases). The CDR3 has 15 amino acids. Germline V gene lookup returns CDR1 MNHEY and CDR2 SVGEGT. V lost 5 bases and J lost 4, with 15 bases in between. CDR3: CASSPDNRQYNEQFF. In DNA, the CDR3 is TGTGCCAGCAGTCCCGACAACCGACAGTACAATGAGCAGTTCTTC.

This sequence joins TRBV6-2 or TRBV6-3 and TRBJ2-2; D may be TRBD1 (6 bases). V lost 4 bases, J lost 4 bases, and 13 bases lay in between. The CDR3 sequence is 15 residues long. The germline V gene encodes CDR1 MNHEY and CDR2 SVGEGT. CDR3: CASSLLQGFTGELFF. The CDR3 bases are TGTGCCAGCAGTTTACTCCAGGGGTTCACCGGGGAGCTGTTTTTT.

The chain links TRBV7-9 to TRBJ1-1; D ambiguous. V shed 0 bases and J shed 6 bases, with 14 bases lying between them. The V gene's germline CDR1 is SEHNR and CDR2 FQNEAQ (reference sequence). This CDR3 spans 15 amino acids. In DNA form, the CDR3 reads TGTGCCAGCAGCTTAGCGTCGTCGGGTTACTCTGAAGCTTTCTTT. This encodes CASSLASSGYSEAFF.

Only a few counts were recorded for this clonotype. The rearrangement uses TRBV25-1 and TRBJ2-1, with 15 positions matching TRBD2. The junction had 9 bases not matched to a gene; V was cut back by 6 bases and J by 9 bases. CDR3 length: 16 amino acids. Germline V gene lookup returns CDR1 MGHDK and CDR2 SYGVNS. CDR3 sequence: CASSPGLAGGPSEQFF. The CDR3, as DNA: TGTGCCAGCAGCCCTGGACTAGCGGGGGGGCCCAGTGAGCAGTTCTTC.

As concerns this clonotype: Since a much larger clone is just one base distant, this may be a read error. The CDR3 ends on some other residue instead of the conserved phenylalanine or tryptophan, so this is likely a read error. The rearrangement joins TRBV7-2 to TRBJ2-7; D is undetermined. The CDR3 is 12 amino acids. CDR1 is SGHTA and CDR2 is FQGNSA in the germline V gene. V dropped 5 bases and J dropped 3 bases, with 8 bases sitting between them. The CDR3 DNA follows: TGTGCCAGCAGCCAGACATTCTACGAGCAGTACTTG. Translated: CASSQTFYEQYL.

This clonotype was seen more than once but under ten times. The chain employs TRBV7-9 and TRBJ2-2; D is unclear. The CDR3 runs 14 residues. Trimming removed 1 base at V and 4 bases at J, with 7 bases between. Germline V gene data show CDR1 as SEHNR and CDR2 as FQNEAQ (reference sequence). DNA for the CDR3: TGTGCCAGCAGCTTAGTCGGCACCACCGGGGAGCTGTTTTTT. Amino acids: CASSLVGTTGELFF.

This chain connects TRBV7-6 to TRBJ1-4; TRBD1 might be the D (6 bases). V was cut by 1 base and J by 7 bases, with 16 bases left in between. CDR3 size: 16 residues. From germline, CDR1 is SGHVS and CDR2 FNYEAQ. CDR3 loop: CASSLGPEGGREKLFF. CDR3 DNA: TGTGCCAGCAGCTTAGGACCCGAAGGGGGACGTGAAAAACTGTTTTTT.

This clonotype was seen at least ten times. The rearrangement links TRBV7-2 to TRBJ2-2; 12 bases fit TRBD1. V lost 6 bases and J lost 8; bases outside the gene matches: 10. CDR1 and CDR2 (germline): SGHTA, FQGNSA. The CDR3 runs to 16 residues. CDR3 nucleotide sequence: TGTGCCAGCAGGGCCCCGGGACAGGGGGCTTCTGGGGAGCTGTTTTTT. It is translated as CASRAPGQGASGELFF.

This clonotype was seen only a few times. J is TRBJ2-2 and V is TRBV7-9; TRBD2 agrees at 7 bases. CDR1 is SEHNR and CDR2 is FQNEAQ in the germline V gene (reference sequence). With V trimmed by 5 bases and J by 7 bases, 7 bases remained unmatched. CDR3 length: 14 residues. The CDR3 DNA reads as TGTGCCAGCAGCCCCGGGACTACCCTCGGGGAGCTGTTTTTT. Its translation is CASSPGTTLGELFF.

The chain combines TRBV25-1 with TRBJ2-5; 12 positions match TRBD2. Losses at the gene ends were 7 bases for V and 10 bases for J; bases not matched to a gene: 4. The CDR3 spans 12 residues. Germline loops: CDR1 MGHDK, CDR2 SYGVNS. The CDR3 DNA follows: TGTGCCAGCACTAGCGGGAGGGGGATCCAGTACTTC. Protein sequence: CASTSGRGIQYF. The entire variable domain, with the rest obtained from reference TRBV25-1 and TRBJ2-5, is as follows: EADIYQTPRYLVIGTGKKITLECSQTMGHDKMYWYQQDPGMELHLIHYSYGVNSTEKGDLSSESTVSRIRTEHFPLTLESARPSHTSQYLCASTSGRGIQYFGPGTRLLVL.

The chain is built from TRBV7-2 and TRBJ2-7; tentative D call: TRBD1 (5 bases). Trimming took 7 bases from V and 7 from J, leaving 14 bases between them. The CDR3 consists of 12 residues. Germline CDR1 and CDR2: SGHTA and FQGNSA. DNA of the CDR3: TGTGCCAGCACGATATCAGGGTGGGAGCAGTACTTC. Protein sequence: CASTISGWEQYF.